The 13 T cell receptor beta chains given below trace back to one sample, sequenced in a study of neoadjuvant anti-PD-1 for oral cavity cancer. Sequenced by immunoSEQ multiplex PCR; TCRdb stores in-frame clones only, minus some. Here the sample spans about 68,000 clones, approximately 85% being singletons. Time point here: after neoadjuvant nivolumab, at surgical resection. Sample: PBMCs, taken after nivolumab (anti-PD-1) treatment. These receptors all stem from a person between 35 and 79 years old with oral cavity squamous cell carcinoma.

This CDR3 is CASSLGQGSFSTNEKLFF. CDR3 sequence (DNA): TGTGCCAGCAGTTTGGGACAGGGGTCATTCTCAACTAATGAAAAACTGTTTTTT. The chain has TRBV28 and TRBJ1-4; TRBD1 matches 10 bases. Germline trimming cut 3 bases from V and 0 bases from J; bases unmatched to any gene: 7. The V gene's germline CDR1 is MDHEN and CDR2 SYDVKM. The CDR3 loop spans 18 amino acids.

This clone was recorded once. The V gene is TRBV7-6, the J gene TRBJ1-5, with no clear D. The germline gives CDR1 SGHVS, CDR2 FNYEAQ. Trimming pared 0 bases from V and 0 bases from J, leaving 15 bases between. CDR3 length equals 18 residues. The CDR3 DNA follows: TGTGCCAGCAGCTTAGCGTTCGGAGGCCAACTTAGCAATCAGCCCCAGCATTTT. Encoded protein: CASSLAFGGQLSNQPQHF.

The CDR3 sequence is CSVRDSNQPQHF. The CDR3 DNA follows: TGCAGCGTCCGGGACTCCAATCAGCCCCAGCATTTT. The J gene is TRBJ1-5, the V gene TRBV29-1; possible D gene TRBD1, 5 bases. V lost 6 bases, J lost 3 bases, and 9 bases lay in between. The CDR3 loop spans 12 amino acids. The germline CDR1 and CDR2 sequences are SQVTM and ANQGSEA. The whole variable domain, filled in from reference TRBV29-1 and TRBJ1-5, reads SAVISQKPSRDICQRGTSLTIQCQVDSQVTMMFWYRQQPGQSLTLIATANQGSEATYESGFVIDKFPISRPNLTFSTLTVSNMSPEDSSIYLCSVRDSNQPQHFGDGTRLSIL.

The CDR3 DNA reads as TGCGCCAGCAGCCCCGACGGACCTAACTATGGCTACACCTTC. It translates to CASSPDGPNYGYTF. This chain links TRBV5-1 with TRBJ1-2; D remains ambiguous. Trimming left V 4 bases short and J 0 bases short, with 10 bases between. This CDR3 is built from 14 residues. CDR1 and CDR2 from the germline V gene are SGHRS and YFSETQ.

CDR3 DNA: TGTGCCAGCAGTGATTTTCTAGCCTCAACCTACGAGCAGTACTTC. Amino acid sequence: CASSDFLASTYEQYF. The V and J genes are TRBV2 and TRBJ2-7, with a possible D match to TRBD2 (5 bases). Germline loops: CDR1 SNHLY, CDR2 FYNNEI. The CDR3 loop spans 15 amino acids. Between the trimmed V and J ends, which lost 3 bases and 2 bases, there was a span of 14 bases.

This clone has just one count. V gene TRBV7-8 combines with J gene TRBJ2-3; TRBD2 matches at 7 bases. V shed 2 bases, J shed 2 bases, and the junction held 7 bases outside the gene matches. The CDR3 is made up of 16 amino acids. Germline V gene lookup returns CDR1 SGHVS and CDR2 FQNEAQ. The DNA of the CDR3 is TGTGCCAGCAGCTTACCCCCTAGCGGACACACAGATACGCAGTATTTT. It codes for CASSLPPSGHTDTQYF.

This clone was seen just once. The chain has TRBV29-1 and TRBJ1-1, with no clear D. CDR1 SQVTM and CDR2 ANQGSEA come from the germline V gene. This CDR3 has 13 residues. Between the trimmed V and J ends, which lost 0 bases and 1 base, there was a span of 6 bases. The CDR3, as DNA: TGCAGCGTTGAAGAGACGGGGAACACTGAAGCTTTCTTT. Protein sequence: CSVEETGNTEAFF.

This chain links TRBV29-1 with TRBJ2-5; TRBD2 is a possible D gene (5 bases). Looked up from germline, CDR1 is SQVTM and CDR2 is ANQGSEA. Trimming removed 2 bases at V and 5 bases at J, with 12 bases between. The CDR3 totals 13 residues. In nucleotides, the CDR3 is TGCAGCGTTGAAATGGAGGCCGGGGAGACCCAGTACTTC. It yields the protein CSVEMEAGETQYF.

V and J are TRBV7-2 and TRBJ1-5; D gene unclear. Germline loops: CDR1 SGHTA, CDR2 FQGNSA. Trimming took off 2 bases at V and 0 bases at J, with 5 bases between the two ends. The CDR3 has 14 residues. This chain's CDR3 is CASSLHGSNQPQHF. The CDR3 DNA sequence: TGTGCCAGCAGCTTACACGGTAGCAATCAGCCCCAGCATTTT.

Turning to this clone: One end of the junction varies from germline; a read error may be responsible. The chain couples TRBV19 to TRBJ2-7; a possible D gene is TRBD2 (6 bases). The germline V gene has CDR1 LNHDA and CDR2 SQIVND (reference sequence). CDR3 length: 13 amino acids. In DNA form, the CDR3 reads TGTGCCAGTAGTATGGGGGACTCCTCCGAGCAGTACTTC. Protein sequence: CASSMGDSSEQYF.

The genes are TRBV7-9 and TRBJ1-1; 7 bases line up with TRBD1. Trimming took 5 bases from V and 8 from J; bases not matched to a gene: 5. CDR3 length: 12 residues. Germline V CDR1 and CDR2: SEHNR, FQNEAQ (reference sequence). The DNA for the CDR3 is TGTGCCAGCAGCCGAGAGGACAGGGAAGCTTTCTTT. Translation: CASSREDREAFF.

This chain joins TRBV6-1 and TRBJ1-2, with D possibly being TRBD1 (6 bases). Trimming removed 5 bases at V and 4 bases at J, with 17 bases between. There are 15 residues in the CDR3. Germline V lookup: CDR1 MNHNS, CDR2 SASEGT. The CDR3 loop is CASSPQGSYGYGYTF. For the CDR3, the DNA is TGTGCCAGCAGTCCCCAGGGGTCCTATGGCTATGGCTACACCTTC.

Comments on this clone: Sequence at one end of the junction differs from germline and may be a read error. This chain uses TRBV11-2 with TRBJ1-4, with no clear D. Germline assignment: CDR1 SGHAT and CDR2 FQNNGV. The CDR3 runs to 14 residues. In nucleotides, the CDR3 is TGTGCCAGCAGCTTAAATTCCGGTAATGAAGAACTGTTTTTT. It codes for CASSLNSGNEELFF.